The source of this TCR beta chain is a study of cytomegalovirus exposure and HLA in healthy donors. This clone was detected once. As yet, its antigen is unknown. A multiplex PCR was run with 60 Vbeta primers and 13 Jbeta primers. Profiled with immunoSEQ multiplex PCR; TCRdb holds only in-frame clones, not every one. The top ten clones hold about 7.9% of a sample with around 150,000 clones, around four fifths of them seen once. Study-wide points: Usually a TCR sequence was rare, but some public TCRs were found in many donors. Associated with HLA alleles at 0.05 false discovery rate in a later analysis were over 15,000 TCR beta sequences.

CDR1 and CDR2 from the germline V gene are LGHNT and FRNRAP. The V gene end was trimmed by 9 bases and the J gene end by 3 bases; junction bases not matched to a gene: 8. This CDR3 comprises 14 residues. V usage is TRBV12-5 and J usage is TRBJ2-4, with 7 bases identical to TRBD1. Sequencing input: PBMCs. This sequence originates from a male donor in good health and CMV-seropositive. CDR3 in amino acids: CARPTGASKNIQYF. The CDR3 DNA is TGTGCTAGACCAACAGGGGCGAGCAAAAACATTCAGTACTTC.